The T cell receptor beta chain under discussion was sequenced for a study of neurological immune-mediated disorders. Some 1 million sorted CD4+ or CD8+ T cells made each library. This clonotype was picked up many times. TCRdb independently ran MiXCR on the 5' RACE reads; one entry per CDR3 protein. Here the sample spans 15,000 to 20,000 distinct CDR3 sequences, approximately 14% being singletons. The CDR3 consists of 15 residues. Germline CDR1 is SEHNR and CDR2 is FQNEAQ (reference sequence). The V segment lost 4 bases and the J segment 3 bases; nucleotides outside the gene matches: 4. The receptor was isolated from a woman aged 55-69 years with HTLV-1-associated myelopathy (HAM/TSP). The gene calls are TRBV7-9 and TRBJ2-3, with 10 bases aligning to TRBD1. Sequenced input: CD4+ T cells from blood. CDR3 sequence (DNA): TGTGCCAGCAGCTCCGGACAGGGGGATACAGATACGCAGTATTTT. Translated, it gives CASSSGQGDTDTQYF.